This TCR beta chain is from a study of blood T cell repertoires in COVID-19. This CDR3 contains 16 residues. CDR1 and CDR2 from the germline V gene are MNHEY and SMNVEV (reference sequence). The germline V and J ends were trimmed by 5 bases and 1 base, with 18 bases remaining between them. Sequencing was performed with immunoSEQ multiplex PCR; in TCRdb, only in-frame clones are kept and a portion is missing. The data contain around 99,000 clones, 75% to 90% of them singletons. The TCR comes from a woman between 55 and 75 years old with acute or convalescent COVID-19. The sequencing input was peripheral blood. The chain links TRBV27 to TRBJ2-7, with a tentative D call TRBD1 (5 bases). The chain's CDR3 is CASSPSSGQTSYEQYF. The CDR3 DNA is TGTGCCAGCAGTCCATCATCTGGACAAACTTCCTACGAGCAGTACTTC.